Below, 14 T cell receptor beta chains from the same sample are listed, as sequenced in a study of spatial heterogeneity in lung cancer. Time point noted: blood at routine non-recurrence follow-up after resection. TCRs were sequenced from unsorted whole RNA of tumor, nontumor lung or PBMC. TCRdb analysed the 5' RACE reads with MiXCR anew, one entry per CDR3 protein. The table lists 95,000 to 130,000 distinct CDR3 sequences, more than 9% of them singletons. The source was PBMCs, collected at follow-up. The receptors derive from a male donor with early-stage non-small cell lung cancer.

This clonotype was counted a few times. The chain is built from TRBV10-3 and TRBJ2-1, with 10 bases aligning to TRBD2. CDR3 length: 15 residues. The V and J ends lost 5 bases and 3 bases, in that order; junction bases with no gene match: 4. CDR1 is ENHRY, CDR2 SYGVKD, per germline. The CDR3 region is CAISPSGGDYNEQFF. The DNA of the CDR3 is TGTGCCATCAGTCCGAGCGGGGGGGACTACAATGAGCAGTTCTTC.

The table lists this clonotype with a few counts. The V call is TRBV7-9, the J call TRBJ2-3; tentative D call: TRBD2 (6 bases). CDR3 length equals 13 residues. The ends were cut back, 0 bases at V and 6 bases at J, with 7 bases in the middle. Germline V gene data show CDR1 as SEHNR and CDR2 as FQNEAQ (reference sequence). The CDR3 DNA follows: TGTGCCAGCAGCTTAGCCCTAGCGGATACGCAGTATTTT. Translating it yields CASSLALADTQYF.

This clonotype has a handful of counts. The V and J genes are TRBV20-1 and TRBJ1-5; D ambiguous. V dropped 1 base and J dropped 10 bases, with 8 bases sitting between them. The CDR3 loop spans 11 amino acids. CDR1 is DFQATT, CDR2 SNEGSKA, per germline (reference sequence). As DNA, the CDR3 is TGCAGTGCTAGAGGAGCGTTACCCCAGCATTTT. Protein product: CSARGALPQHF.

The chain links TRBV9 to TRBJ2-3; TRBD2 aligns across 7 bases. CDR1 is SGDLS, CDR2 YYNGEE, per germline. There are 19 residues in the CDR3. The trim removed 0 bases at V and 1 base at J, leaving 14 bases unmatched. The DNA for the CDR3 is TGTGCCAGCAGCGTAGAGGCCGGGACTACCCCAACCCGCACAGATACGCAGTATTTT. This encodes CASSVEAGTTPTRTDTQYF.

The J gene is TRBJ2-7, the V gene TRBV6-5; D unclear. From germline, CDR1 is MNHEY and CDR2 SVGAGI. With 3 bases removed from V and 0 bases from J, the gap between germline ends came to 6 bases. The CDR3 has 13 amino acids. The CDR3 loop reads CASSYTDSYEQYF. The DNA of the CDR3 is TGTGCCAGCAGTTATACAGACTCCTACGAGCAGTACTTC.

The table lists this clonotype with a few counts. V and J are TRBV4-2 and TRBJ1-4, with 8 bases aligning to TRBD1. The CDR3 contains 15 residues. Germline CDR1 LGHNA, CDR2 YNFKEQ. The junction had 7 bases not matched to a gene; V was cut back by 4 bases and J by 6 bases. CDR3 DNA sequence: TGTGCCAGCAGCCTACTGACAGGGGAGGATGAAAAACTGTTTTTT. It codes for CASSLLTGEDEKLFF.

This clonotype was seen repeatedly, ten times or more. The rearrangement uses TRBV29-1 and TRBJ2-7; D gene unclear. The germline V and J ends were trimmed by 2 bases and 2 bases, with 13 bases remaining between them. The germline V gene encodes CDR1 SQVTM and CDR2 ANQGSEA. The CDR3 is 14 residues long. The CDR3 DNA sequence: TGCAGCGTTGAAAGGCGGCAGGATACCTACGAGCAGTACTTC. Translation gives CSVERRQDTYEQYF.

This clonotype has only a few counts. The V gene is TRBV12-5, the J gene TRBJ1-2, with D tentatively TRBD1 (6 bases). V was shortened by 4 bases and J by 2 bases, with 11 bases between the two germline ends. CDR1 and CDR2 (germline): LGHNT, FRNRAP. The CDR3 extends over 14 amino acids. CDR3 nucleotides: TGTGCTAGTGGTTACAGGGTTTCCAACTATGGCTACACCTTC. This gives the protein CASGYRVSNYGYTF.

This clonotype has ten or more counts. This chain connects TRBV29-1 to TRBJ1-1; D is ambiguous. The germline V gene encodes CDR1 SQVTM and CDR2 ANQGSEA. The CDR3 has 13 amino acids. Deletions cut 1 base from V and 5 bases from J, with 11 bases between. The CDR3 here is CSVEGRMGTEAFF. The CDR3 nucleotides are TGCAGCGTTGAAGGAAGGATGGGGACTGAAGCTTTCTTT.

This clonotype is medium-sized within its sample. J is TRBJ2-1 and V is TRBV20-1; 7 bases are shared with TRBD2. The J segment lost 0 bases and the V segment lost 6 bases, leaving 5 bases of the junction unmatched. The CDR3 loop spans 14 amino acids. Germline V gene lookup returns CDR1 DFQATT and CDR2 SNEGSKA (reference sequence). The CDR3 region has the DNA TGCAGTGCCCGTACTAGCGACTCCTACAATGAGCAGTTCTTC. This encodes CSARTSDSYNEQFF.

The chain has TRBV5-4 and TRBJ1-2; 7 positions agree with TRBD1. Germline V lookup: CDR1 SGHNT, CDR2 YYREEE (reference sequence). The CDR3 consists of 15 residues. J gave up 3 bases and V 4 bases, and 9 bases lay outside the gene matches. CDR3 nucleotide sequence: TGTGCCAGCAGCCCTAGACAGGGAGTGGACTATGGCTACACCTTC. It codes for CASSPRQGVDYGYTF.

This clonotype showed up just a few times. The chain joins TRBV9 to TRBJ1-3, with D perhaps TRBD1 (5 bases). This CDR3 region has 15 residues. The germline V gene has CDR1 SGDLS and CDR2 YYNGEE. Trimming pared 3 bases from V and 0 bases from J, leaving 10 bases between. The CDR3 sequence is CASSGTGFSGNTIYF. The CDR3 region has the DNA TGTGCCAGCAGCGGTACAGGATTCTCTGGAAACACCATATATTTT. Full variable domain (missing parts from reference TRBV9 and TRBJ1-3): DSGVTQTPKHLITATGQRVTLRCSPRSGDLSVYWYQQSLDQGLQFLIQYYNGEERAKGNILERFSAQQFPDLHSELNLSSLELGDSALYFCASSGTGFSGNTIYFGEGSWLTVV.

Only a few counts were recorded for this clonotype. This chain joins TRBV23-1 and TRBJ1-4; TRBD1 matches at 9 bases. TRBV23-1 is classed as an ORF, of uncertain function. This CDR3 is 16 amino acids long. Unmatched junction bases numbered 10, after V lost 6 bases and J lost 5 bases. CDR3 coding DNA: TGCGCCAGCAGAACCCACCGGGACAGGGTGAATGAAAAACTGTTTTTT. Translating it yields CASRTHRDRVNEKLFF.

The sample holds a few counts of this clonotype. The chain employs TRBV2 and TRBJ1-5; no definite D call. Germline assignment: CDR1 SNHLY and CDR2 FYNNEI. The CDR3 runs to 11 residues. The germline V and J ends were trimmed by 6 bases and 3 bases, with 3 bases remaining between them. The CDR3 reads CASRDNQPQHF. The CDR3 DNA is TGTGCCAGCAGGGACAATCAGCCCCAGCATTTT.